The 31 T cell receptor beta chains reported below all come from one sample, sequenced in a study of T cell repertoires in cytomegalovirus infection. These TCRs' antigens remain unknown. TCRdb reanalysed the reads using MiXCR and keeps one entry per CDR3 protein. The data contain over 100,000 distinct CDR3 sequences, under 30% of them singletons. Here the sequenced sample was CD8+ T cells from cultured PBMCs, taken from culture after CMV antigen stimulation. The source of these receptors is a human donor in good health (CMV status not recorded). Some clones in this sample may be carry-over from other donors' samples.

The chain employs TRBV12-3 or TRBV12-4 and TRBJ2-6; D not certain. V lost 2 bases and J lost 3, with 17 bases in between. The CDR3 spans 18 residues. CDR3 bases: TGTGCCAGCAGTTTACGGTCCGTGGATAGGAGTGGGGCCAACGTCCTGACTTTC. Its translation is CASSLRSVDRSGANVLTF.

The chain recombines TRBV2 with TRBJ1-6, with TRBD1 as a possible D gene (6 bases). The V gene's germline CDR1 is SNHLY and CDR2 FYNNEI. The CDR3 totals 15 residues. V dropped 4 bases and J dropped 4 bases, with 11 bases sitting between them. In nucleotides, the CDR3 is TGTGCCAGCAGTGGAGGAGACAGGTATAATTCACCCCTCCACTTT. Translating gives CASSGGDRYNSPLHF.

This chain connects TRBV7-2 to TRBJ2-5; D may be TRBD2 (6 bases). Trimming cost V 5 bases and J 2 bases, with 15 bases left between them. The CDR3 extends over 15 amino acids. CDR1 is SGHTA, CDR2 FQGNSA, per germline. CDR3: CASSPTYREQETQYF. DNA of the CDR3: TGTGCCAGCAGCCCTACCTACCGGGAGCAAGAGACCCAGTACTTC.

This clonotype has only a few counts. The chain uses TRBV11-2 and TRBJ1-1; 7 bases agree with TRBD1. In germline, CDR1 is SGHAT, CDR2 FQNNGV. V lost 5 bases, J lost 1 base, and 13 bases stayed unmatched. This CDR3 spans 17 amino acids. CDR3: CASSAAKGAGKNTEAFF. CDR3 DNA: TGTGCCAGCAGCGCCGCTAAGGGGGCTGGGAAGAACACTGAAGCTTTCTTT.

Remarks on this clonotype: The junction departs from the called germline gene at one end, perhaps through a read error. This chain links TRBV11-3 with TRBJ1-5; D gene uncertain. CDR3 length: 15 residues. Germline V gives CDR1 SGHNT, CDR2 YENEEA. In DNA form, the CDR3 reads TGTGCCGGGAGCAGGAGAATTTATAGCAATCAGACCCAGCATTTT. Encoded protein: CAGSRRIYSNQTQHF.

The CDR3 bases are TGCAGCGTTGAACCGGGGACAGGGGCCAAGTACAATGAGCAGTTCTTC. Translated, it gives CSVEPGTGAKYNEQFF. The rearrangement joins TRBV29-1 to TRBJ2-1; 10 bases match TRBD1. J lost 4 bases, V lost 2 bases, and 8 bases had no gene match. CDR1 SQVTM and CDR2 ANQGSEA come from the germline V gene. There are 16 residues in the CDR3.

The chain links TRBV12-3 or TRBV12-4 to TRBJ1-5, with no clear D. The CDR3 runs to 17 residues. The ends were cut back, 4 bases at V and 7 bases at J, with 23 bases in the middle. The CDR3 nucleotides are TGTGCCAGCAGTTCCCGTTGGACTGTCTTTAGTGTGCAGCCCCAGCATTTT. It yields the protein CASSSRWTVFSVQPQHF.

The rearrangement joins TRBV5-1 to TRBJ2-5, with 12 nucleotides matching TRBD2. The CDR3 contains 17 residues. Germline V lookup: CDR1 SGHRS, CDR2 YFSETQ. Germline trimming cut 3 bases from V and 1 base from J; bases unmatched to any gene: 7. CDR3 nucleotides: TGCGCCAGCAGCTCCGGACTAGCGGGGACACTCCAAGAGACCCAGTACTTC. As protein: CASSSGLAGTLQETQYF.

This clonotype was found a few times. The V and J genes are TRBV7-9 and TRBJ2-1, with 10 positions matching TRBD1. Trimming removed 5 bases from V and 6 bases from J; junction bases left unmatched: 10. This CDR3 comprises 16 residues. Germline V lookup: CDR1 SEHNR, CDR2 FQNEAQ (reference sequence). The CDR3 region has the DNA TGTGCCAGCAGCCCGTACCGGGACAGGGGTTTCAATGAGCAGTTCTTC. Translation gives CASSPYRDRGFNEQFF.

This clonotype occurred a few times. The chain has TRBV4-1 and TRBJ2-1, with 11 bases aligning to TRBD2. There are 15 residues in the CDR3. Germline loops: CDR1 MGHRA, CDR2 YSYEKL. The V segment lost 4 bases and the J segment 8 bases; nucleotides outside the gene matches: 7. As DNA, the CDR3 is TGCGCCAGCAGCCTTAGCGGGGGGGCTGTCCATGAGCAGTTCTTC. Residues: CASSLSGGAVHEQFF.

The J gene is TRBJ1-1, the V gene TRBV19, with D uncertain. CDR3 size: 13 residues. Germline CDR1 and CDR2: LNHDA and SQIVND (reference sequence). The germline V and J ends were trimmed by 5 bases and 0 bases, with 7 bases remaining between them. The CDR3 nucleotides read TGTGCCAGTAGTGTCGCAGTGAACACTGAAGCTTTCTTT. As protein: CASSVAVNTEAFF.

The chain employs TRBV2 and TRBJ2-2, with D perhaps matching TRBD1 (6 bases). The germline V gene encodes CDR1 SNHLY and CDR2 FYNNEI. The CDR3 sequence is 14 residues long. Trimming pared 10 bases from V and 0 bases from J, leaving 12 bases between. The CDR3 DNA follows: TGTGCCAAGACGCAGGGGACGAACACCGGGGAGCTGTTTTTT. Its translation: CAKTQGTNTGELFF.

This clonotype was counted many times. CDR3 bases: TGTGCCATCAGTGAGTCGACTAGCGGTTACACCGGGGAGCTGTTTTTT. The encoded protein is CAISESTSGYTGELFF. The V call is TRBV10-3, the J call TRBJ2-2; 9 bases align to TRBD2. CDR3 length: 16 residues. Germline V gene data show CDR1 as ENHRY and CDR2 as SYGVKD. The V segment lost 0 bases and the J segment 3 bases; nucleotides outside the gene matches: 2.

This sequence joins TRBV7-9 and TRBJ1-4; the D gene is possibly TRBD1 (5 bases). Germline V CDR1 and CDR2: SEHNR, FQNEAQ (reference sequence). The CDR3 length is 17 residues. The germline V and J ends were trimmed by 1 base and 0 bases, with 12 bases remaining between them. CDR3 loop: CASSLDRIYSTNEKLFF. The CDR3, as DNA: TGTGCCAGCAGCTTAGACAGGATTTATTCAACTAATGAAAAACTGTTTTTT.

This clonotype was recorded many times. The CDR3 nucleotides are TGCGCCAGCAGCCTTCAGCGGGGGGGCCTCTCAGATACGCAGTATTTT. Residues: CASSLQRGGLSDTQYF. The J gene is TRBJ2-3, the V gene TRBV5-1; TRBD2 aligns across 10 bases. Germline V gives CDR1 SGHRS, CDR2 YFSETQ. This CDR3 has 16 residues. V shed 4 bases and J 4 bases; nucleotides not matched to a gene: 9.

CDR3: CASSLVGRYQHTEAFF. DNA for the CDR3: TGTGCCAGCAGCTTAGTGGGCCGCTACCAGCACACTGAAGCTTTCTTT. The chain uses TRBV11-1 and TRBJ1-1; unclear D gene. With 1 base removed from V and 3 bases from J, the gap between germline ends came to 15 bases. The CDR3 is 16 amino acids. The V gene's germline CDR1 is SGHAT and CDR2 FQDESV (reference sequence).

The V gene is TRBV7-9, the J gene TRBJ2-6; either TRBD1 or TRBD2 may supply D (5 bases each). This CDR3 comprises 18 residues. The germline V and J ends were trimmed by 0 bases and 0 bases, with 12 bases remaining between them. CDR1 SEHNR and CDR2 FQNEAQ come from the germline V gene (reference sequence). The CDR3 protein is CASSLAGGGPSGANVLTF. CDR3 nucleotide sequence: TGTGCCAGCAGCTTAGCTGGTGGGGGACCCTCTGGGGCCAACGTCCTGACTTTC.

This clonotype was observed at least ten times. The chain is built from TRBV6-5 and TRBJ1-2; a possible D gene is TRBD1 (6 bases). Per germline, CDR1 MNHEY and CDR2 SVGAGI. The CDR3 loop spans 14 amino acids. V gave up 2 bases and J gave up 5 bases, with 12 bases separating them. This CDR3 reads CASSYTTGDYGYTF. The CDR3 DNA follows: TGTGCCAGCAGTTACACGACAGGAGATTATGGCTACACCTTC.

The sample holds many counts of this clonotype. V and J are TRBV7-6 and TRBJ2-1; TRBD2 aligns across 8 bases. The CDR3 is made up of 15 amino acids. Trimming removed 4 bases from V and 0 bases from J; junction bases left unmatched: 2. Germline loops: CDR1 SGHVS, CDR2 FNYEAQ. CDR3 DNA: TGTGCCAGCAGCTCCGGGACTAGCTCCTACAATGAGCAGTTCTTC. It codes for CASSSGTSSYNEQFF.

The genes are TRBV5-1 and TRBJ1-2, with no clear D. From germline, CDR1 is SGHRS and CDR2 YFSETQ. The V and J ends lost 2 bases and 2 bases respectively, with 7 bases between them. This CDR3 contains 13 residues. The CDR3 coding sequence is TGCGCCAGCAGCTTCGAGAGGAACTATGGCTACACCTTC. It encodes CASSFERNYGYTF.

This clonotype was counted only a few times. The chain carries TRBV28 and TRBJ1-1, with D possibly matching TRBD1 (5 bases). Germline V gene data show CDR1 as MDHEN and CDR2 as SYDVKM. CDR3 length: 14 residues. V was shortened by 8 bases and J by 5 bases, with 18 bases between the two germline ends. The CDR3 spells CASETPGGGTEAFF. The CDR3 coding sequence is TGTGCCAGCGAGACGCCGGGGGGGGGAACTGAAGCTTTCTTT.

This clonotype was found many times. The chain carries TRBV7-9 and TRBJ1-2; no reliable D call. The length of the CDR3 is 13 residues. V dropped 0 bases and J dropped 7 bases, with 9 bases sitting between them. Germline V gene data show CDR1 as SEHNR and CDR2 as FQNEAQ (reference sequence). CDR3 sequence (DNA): TGTGCCAGCAGCTTAGCGCTTCAAGTTGGCTACACCTTC. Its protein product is CASSLALQVGYTF. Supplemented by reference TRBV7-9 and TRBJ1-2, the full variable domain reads DTGVSQNPRHKITKRGQNVTFRCDPISEHNRLYWYRQTLGQGPEFLTYFQNEAQLEKSRLLSDRFSAERPKGSFSTLEIQRTEQGDSAMYLCASSLALQVGYTFGSGTRLTVV.

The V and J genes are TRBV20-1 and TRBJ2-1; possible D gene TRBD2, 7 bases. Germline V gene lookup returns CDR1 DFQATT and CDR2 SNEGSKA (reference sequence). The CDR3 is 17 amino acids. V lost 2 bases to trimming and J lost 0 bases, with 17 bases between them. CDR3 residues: CSARLAEGHSSYNEQFF. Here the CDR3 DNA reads TGCAGTGCTAGACTAGCGGAGGGACATAGCTCCTACAATGAGCAGTTCTTC.

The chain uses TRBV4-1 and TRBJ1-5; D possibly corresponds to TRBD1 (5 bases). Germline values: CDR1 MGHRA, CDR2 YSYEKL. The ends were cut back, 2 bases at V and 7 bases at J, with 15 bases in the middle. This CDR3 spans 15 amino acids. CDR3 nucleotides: TGCGCCAGCAGCCAAAATTTAGGGGAGGGCCAGCCCCAGCATTTT. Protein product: CASSQNLGEGQPQHF.

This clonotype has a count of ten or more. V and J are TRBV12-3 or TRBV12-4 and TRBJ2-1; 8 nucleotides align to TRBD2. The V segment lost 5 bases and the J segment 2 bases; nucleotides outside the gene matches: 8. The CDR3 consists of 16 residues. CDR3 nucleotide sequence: TGTGCCAGCAGTCCGCTTCAGCGGGGGCCCTACAATGAGCAGTTCTTC. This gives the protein CASSPLQRGPYNEQFF.

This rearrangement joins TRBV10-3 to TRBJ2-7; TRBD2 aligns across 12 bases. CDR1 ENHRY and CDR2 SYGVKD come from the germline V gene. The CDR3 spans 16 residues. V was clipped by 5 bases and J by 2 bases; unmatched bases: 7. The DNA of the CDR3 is TGTGCCATCAGTAACCCTAGCGGGGGGGAAACCTACGAGCAGTACTTC. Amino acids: CAISNPSGGETYEQYF.

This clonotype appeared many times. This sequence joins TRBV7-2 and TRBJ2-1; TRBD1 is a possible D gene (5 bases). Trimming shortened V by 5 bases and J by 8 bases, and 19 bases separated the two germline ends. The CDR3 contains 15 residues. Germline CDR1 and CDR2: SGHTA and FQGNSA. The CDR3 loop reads CASSRLGIQGHEQFF. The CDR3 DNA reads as TGTGCCAGCAGCAGGTTAGGGATTCAGGGCCATGAGCAGTTCTTC.

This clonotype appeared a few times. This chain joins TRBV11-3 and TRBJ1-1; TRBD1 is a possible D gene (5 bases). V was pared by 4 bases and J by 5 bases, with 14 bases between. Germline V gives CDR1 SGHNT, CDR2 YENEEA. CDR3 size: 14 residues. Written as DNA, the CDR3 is TGTGCCAGCAGCTCCGGGCAGTCAGGGACTGAAGCTTTCTTT. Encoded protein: CASSSGQSGTEAFF. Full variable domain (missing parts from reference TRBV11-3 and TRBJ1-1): EAGVVQSPRYKIIEKKQPVAFWCNPISGHNTLYWYLQNLGQGPELLIRYENEEAVDDSQLPKDRFSAERLKGVDSTLKIQPAELGDSAVYLCASSSGQSGTEAFFGQGTRLTVV.

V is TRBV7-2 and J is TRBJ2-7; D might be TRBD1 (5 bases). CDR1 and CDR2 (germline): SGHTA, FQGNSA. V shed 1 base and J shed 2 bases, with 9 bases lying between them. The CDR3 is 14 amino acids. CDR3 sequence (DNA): TGTGCCAGCAGCTTAGTGACAGACACCTACGAGCAGTACTTC. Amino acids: CASSLVTDTYEQYF. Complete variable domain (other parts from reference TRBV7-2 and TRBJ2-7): GAGVSQSPSNKVTEKGKDVELRCDPISGHTALYWYRQSLGQGLEFLIYFQGNSAPDKSGLPSDRFSAERTGGSVSTLTIQRTQQEDSAVYLCASSLVTDTYEQYFGPGTRLTVT.

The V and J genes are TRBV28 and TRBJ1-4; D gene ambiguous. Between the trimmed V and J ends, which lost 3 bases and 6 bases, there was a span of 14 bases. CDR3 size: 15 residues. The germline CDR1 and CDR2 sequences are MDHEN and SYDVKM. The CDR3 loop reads CASSFGMGRDEKLFF. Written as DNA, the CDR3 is TGTGCCAGCAGTTTTGGTATGGGGAGGGATGAAAAACTGTTTTTT.

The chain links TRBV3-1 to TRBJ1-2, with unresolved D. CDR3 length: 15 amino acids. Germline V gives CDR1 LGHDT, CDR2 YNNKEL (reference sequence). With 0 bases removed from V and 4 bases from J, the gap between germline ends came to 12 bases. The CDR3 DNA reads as TGTGCCAGCAGCCAAGACGGCGTCGCTAGCTATGGCTACACCTTC. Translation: CASSQDGVASYGYTF.